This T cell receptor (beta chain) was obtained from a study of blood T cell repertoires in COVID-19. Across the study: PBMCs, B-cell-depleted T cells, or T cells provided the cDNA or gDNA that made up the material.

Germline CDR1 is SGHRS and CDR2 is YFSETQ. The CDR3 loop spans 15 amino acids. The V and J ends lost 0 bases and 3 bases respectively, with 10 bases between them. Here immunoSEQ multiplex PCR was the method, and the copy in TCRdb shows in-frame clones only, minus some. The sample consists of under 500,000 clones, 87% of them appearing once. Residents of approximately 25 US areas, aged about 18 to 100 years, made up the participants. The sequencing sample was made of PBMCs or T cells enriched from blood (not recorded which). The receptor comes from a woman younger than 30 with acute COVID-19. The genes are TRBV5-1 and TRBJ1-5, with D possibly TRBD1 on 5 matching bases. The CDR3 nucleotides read TGCGCCAGCAGCTTGGGACAGCCCAACAATCAGCCCCAGCATTTT. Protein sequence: CASSLGQPNNQPQHF.